The 21 T cell receptor beta chains in this list originate from one sample, sequenced in a study of blood T cells in healthy people across ages. The use of a sample-barcoded 5' primer and a J-beta primer mix characterized a second PCR of about 7 to 12 cycles. TCRdb re-called the 5' RACE reads with MiXCR, one entry per CDR3 protein. The sample yields 700,000 to 950,000 distinct CDR3 sequences, roughly 60% seen once. The sample was blood. These receptors came from a man under 40 in good health.

The chain carries TRBV20-1 and TRBJ2-3; maybe TRBD2 (6 bases). In germline, CDR1 is DFQATT, CDR2 SNEGSKA (reference sequence). The CDR3 consists of 17 residues. Trimming removed 1 base from V and 2 bases from J, with 19 bases in between. DNA for the CDR3: TGCAGTGCTAGAGCCCCCCGGGGAGCGGGCCTCACAGATACGCAGTATTTT. It is translated as CSARAPRGAGLTDTQYF.

The CDR3 reads CASGKIRDVVPAYTEAFF. CDR3 DNA: TGTGCTAGTGGTAAGATAAGGGACGTCGTACCTGCGTACACTGAAGCTTTCTTT. The V and J genes are TRBV12-5 and TRBJ1-1; D possibly corresponds to TRBD1 (5 bases). Between the trimmed V and J ends, which lost 5 bases and 3 bases, there was a span of 25 bases. The CDR3 spans 18 residues. Germline V gene data show CDR1 as LGHNT and CDR2 as FRNRAP.

On this clonotype itself: Germline is not matched at one junction end, which may reflect a read error. This chain connects TRBV12-3 or TRBV12-4 to TRBJ2-7; TRBD1 agrees at 11 bases. This CDR3 is 15 amino acids long. CDR3 sequence reads: CASSFGQGAKNEQYF. As DNA, the CDR3 is TGCGCCAGCAGTTTCGGACAGGGGGCTAAAAACGAGCAGTACTTC.

This chain connects TRBV10-3 to TRBJ2-5, with a weak D call TRBD1 (5 bases). The ends were cut back, 7 bases at V and 2 bases at J, with 11 bases in the middle. CDR3 length equals 13 residues. Germline CDR1 ENHRY, CDR2 SYGVKD. CDR3 bases: TGTGCCATCAATAGGGGCCAACAAGAGACCCAGTACTTC. Residues: CAINRGQQETQYF.

This rearrangement joins TRBV6-2 or TRBV6-3 to TRBJ2-1; perhaps D is TRBD1 or TRBD2 (6 bases each). V dropped 6 bases and J dropped 4 bases, with 13 bases sitting between them. CDR3 length: 14 residues. The germline V gene has CDR1 MNHEY and CDR2 SVGEGT. The CDR3 loop reads CASRLEGEYNEQFF. Written as DNA, the CDR3 is TGTGCCAGCAGGCTGGAGGGGGAGTACAATGAGCAGTTCTTC.

This clonotype has just a few counts. The genes are TRBV28 and TRBJ2-4, with 11 bases aligning to TRBD2. CDR3 length: 17 residues. Trimming removed 4 bases from V and 1 base from J; junction bases left unmatched: 6. Germline CDR1 MDHEN, CDR2 SYDVKM. Written as DNA, the CDR3 is TGTGCCAGCAGTTATAGCGGGAGGGCCCTGGCCAAAAACATTCAGTACTTC. Residues: CASSYSGRALAKNIQYF.

The chain links TRBV11-2 to TRBJ2-3, with D unresolved. Germline lookup yields CDR1 SGHAT and CDR2 FQNNGV. The CDR3 runs 18 residues. Trimming cost V 1 base and J 4 bases, with 21 bases left between them. The CDR3 nucleotides read TGTGCCAGCAGCTTAGCGGTAGCCTTCCGAAGTTTCCCAGATACGCAGTATTTT. This sequence encodes CASSLAVAFRSFPDTQYF.

In this sample, this clonotype turned up a few times. The chain carries TRBV9 and TRBJ2-7; a possible D gene is TRBD2 (7 bases). This CDR3 is built from 15 residues. Germline assignment: CDR1 SGDLS and CDR2 YYNGEE. The V end was cut by 0 bases, the J end by 6 bases, with 16 bases between. The CDR3: CASSVVEGGPVEQYF. CDR3 DNA sequence: TGTGCCAGCAGCGTAGTGGAGGGGGGGCCGGTCGAGCAGTACTTC.

This clonotype was found a few times. DNA of the CDR3: TGTGCCAGCAGTAATAGCGGGAGGTCCTACAATGAGCAGTTCTTC. It specifies CASSNSGRSYNEQFF. The chain recombines TRBV6-2 or TRBV6-3 with TRBJ2-1, with 10 bases matching TRBD2. This CDR3 contains 15 residues. Germline values: CDR1 MNHEY, CDR2 SVGEGT. V shed 5 bases and J 1 base; nucleotides not matched to a gene: 2.

The chain uses TRBV6-1 and TRBJ2-7; no clear D gene. Near its end, the DNA agrees better with TRBJ2-5, so the J call may be wrong. The CDR3 consists of 14 residues. Germline loops: CDR1 MNHNS, CDR2 SASEGT. CDR3: CASSRAPKEETQYF. The CDR3 DNA is TGTGCCAGCAGCCGTGCCCCTAAGGAAGAGACCCAGTACTTC.

The V call is TRBV7-9, the J call TRBJ1-2; a possible D gene is TRBD1 (5 bases). V lost 4 bases and J 2 bases, leaving 8 bases between the germline ends. Per germline, CDR1 SEHNR and CDR2 FQNEAQ (reference sequence). The CDR3 is 13 amino acids. DNA of the CDR3: TGTGCCAGCAGCTGGGGGTTCAACTATGGCTACACCTTC. Its translation is CASSWGFNYGYTF.

The chain carries TRBV27 and TRBJ1-1; tentatively, D is TRBD1 (5 bases). There are 14 residues in the CDR3. V was clipped by 5 bases and J by 3 bases, with 13 bases between them. Looked up from germline, CDR1 is MNHEY and CDR2 is SMNVEV (reference sequence). The CDR3: CASSPRAGYTEAFF. The CDR3, as DNA: TGTGCCAGCAGTCCTCGGGCAGGGTACACTGAAGCTTTCTTT.

The chain joins TRBV29-1 to TRBJ2-1; tentative D call: TRBD2 (6 bases). The J call may be incorrect, as the DNA end agrees better with TRBJ2-7. Germline CDR1 reads SQVTM; CDR2 reads ANQGSEA. This CDR3 spans 14 amino acids. CDR3 bases: TGCAGCGTGACGGGACTCACAAACTACAATGAGCAGTACTTC. Translating gives CSVTGLTNYNEQYF.

This chain links TRBV7-8 with TRBJ2-4; 8 positions match TRBD1. TRBJ2-7 matches the DNA end more closely, so the J call is doubtful. The CDR3 totals 15 residues. Germline-derived CDR1 and CDR2 are SGHVS and FQNEAQ. The DNA for the CDR3 is TGTGCCAGCAGCCCACGGACAGGGTTTACCTACGAGCAGTACTTC. It specifies CASSPRTGFTYEQYF.

V and J are TRBV20-1 and TRBJ2-7; possible D gene TRBD1, 6 bases. Trimming took 6 bases from V and 5 from J, leaving 14 bases between them. The CDR3 loop spans 12 amino acids. The germline CDR1 and CDR2 sequences are DFQATT and SNEGSKA (reference sequence). The CDR3 sequence is CSATQTGNEQYF. DNA for the CDR3: TGCAGTGCAACTCAGACAGGTAACGAGCAGTACTTC.

The chain joins TRBV28 to TRBJ2-7, with 7 bases fitting TRBD2. The junction had 17 bases not matched to a gene; V was cut back by 10 bases and J by 8 bases. The CDR3 covers 14 residues. Germline CDR1 reads MDHEN; CDR2 reads SYDVKM. The CDR3 bases are TGTGCCACCGATCCGGGAGGTTTGTACGGCAAGCAGTACTTC. It yields the protein CATDPGGLYGKQYF.

This clonotype was seen a few times. V is TRBV7-2 and J is TRBJ2-7; the match to TRBD2 covers 7 bases. Germline V lookup: CDR1 SGHTA, CDR2 FQGNSA. The ends lost 5 bases at V and 0 bases at J; junction bases unmatched: 7. CDR3 length: 15 residues. The CDR3, as DNA: TGTGCCAGCAGCATCGAAGCGGGAAGCTCCTACGAGCAGTACTTC. Its translation is CASSIEAGSSYEQYF. Filled out from reference TRBV7-2 and TRBJ2-7, the complete variable domain reads GAGVSQSPSNKVTEKGKDVELRCDPISGHTALYWYRQSLGQGLEFLIYFQGNSAPDKSGLPSDRFSAERTGGSVSTLTIQRTQQEDSAVYLCASSIEAGSSYEQYFGPGTRLTVT.

This clonotype was counted ten times or more. The chain combines TRBV29-1 with TRBJ2-5; D ambiguous. In germline, CDR1 is SQVTM, CDR2 ANQGSEA. Trimming pared 4 bases from V and 5 bases from J, leaving 2 bases between. There are 9 residues in the CDR3. CDR3 sequence (DNA): TGCAGCGTTGGGGAGACCCAGTACTTC. This encodes CSVGETQYF.

The J gene is TRBJ2-7, the V gene TRBV6-4; no clear D gene. V gave up 9 bases and J gave up 3 bases, with 15 bases separating them. The germline V gene has CDR1 MRHNA and CDR2 SNTAGT. CDR3 length: 13 residues. The CDR3 reads CARRASSHYEQYF. The DNA of the CDR3 is TGTGCCAGACGTGCGTCTTCCCACTACGAGCAGTACTTC.

The genes are TRBV7-9 and TRBJ2-3; 7 bases are shared with TRBD2. The ends lost 8 bases at V and 5 bases at J; junction bases unmatched: 10. The CDR3 is made up of 14 amino acids. The V gene's germline CDR1 is SEHNR and CDR2 FQNEAQ (reference sequence). This chain's CDR3 is CASETASGEDTQYF. The CDR3 DNA reads TGTGCCAGCGAGACGGCTAGCGGAGAAGATACGCAGTATTTT.

The V and J genes are TRBV7-9 and TRBJ1-2; D is possibly TRBD1 (6 bases). CDR3 length equals 14 residues. Germline V gives CDR1 SEHNR, CDR2 FQNEAQ (reference sequence). V was clipped by 5 bases and J by 4 bases, with 14 bases between them. The CDR3 DNA is TGTGCCAGCAGCCCCGGGACACAGGTCTATGGCTACACCTTC. Its protein is CASSPGTQVYGYTF.